These 22 T cell receptor beta chains came from one sample sequenced in a study of radiation and T cells in renal cell carcinoma. Assay: immunoSEQ multiplex PCR; the TCRdb copy retains only in-frame clones and omits some. The sample lists 20,000 to 30,000 clones, 58% seen once, with about 20% in the top ten. The sample's treatment: treatment-naive control, cytoreductive nephrectomy. The sequencing used tumor tissue, collected from a patient whose treatment was nephrectomy without radiotherapy. The source is a man aged 35 to 55 with renal cell carcinoma.

This clone was seen only a few times. The chain is built from TRBV29-1 and TRBJ2-7; possible D gene TRBD1, 6 bases. Trimming removed 6 bases at V and 3 bases at J, with 12 bases between. The CDR3 length is 12 residues. Germline CDR1 reads SQVTM; CDR2 reads ANQGSEA. For the CDR3, the DNA is TGCAGCGTGGCACAACAGGGCTACGAGCAGTACTTC. This gives the protein CSVAQQGYEQYF.

The chain employs TRBV27 and TRBJ2-7; 8 positions match TRBD2. This CDR3 spans 17 amino acids. V trimming: 5 bases; J trimming: 2 bases; junction bases outside the gene matches: 14. Germline V gives CDR1 MNHEY, CDR2 SMNVEV (reference sequence). The DNA for the CDR3 is TGTGCCAGCAGTGACCAATTCACGGGAGGGGACGCCTACGAGCAGTACTTC. The encoded protein is CASSDQFTGGDAYEQYF.

This chain links TRBV7-8 with TRBJ2-5; TRBD2 matches 8 bases. The CDR3 covers 16 residues. The ends lost 5 bases at V and 4 bases at J; junction bases unmatched: 12. The V gene's germline CDR1 is SGHVS and CDR2 FQNEAQ. Here the CDR3 DNA reads TGTGCCAGCAGCCCCGGGGGGAGCGGGGGCGCAGAGACCCAGTACTTC. This sequence encodes CASSPGGSGGAETQYF.

Remarks on this clone: Other DNA sequences of this sample code for an identical CDR3. The CDR3 region has the DNA TGTGCCAGCAGTTCAGGACAGGGACACTATGGCTACACCTTC. As protein: CASSSGQGHYGYTF. The J gene is TRBJ1-2, the V gene TRBV6-5; 8 bases align to TRBD1. CDR1 and CDR2 (germline): MNHEY, SVGAGI. V was clipped by 4 bases and J by 3 bases; unmatched bases: 4. The CDR3 loop spans 14 amino acids.

J is TRBJ2-7 and V is TRBV5-5; D remains unclear. The CDR3 is made up of 13 amino acids. Trimming cost V 2 bases and J 0 bases, with 6 bases left between them. CDR1 SGHKS and CDR2 YYEKEE come from the germline V gene (reference sequence). The CDR3 bases are TGTGCCAGCAGCTTTCAGAGCTCCTACGAGCAGTACGTC. Amino acid sequence: CASSFQSSYEQYV.

This rearrangement joins TRBV14 to TRBJ2-1; D may be TRBD1 or TRBD2 (5 bases each). This CDR3 has 13 residues. V shed 11 bases and J shed 8 bases, with 19 bases lying between them. Germline V CDR1 and CDR2: SGHDN, FVKESK. The CDR3 loop reads CASQALMGDEQFF. The DNA for the CDR3 is TGTGCCTCTCAGGCGTTGATGGGGGATGAGCAGTTCTTC. Based on the CDR3 plus reference TRBV14 and TRBJ2-1, the full variable domain is EAGVTQFPSHSVIEKGQTVTLRCDPISGHDNLYWYRRVMGKEIKFLLHFVKESKQDESGMPNNRFLAERTGGTYSTLKVQPAELEDSGVYFCASQALMGDEQFFGPGTRLTVL.

This clone turned up a few times. V is TRBV6-1 and J is TRBJ1-6, with 7 nucleotides matching TRBD1. V shed 3 bases, J shed 14 bases, and the junction held 7 bases outside the gene matches. The germline V gene has CDR1 MNHNS and CDR2 SASEGT. The CDR3 is made up of 13 amino acids. The CDR3 here is CASSEGTGATLHF. In DNA form, the CDR3 reads TGTGCCAGCAGTGAGGGTACAGGGGCCACCCTCCACTTT.

This clone came up a few times. The rearrangement uses TRBV27 and TRBJ1-6; no definite D call. Germline values: CDR1 MNHEY, CDR2 SMNVEV (reference sequence). This CDR3 is 13 amino acids long. V lost 4 bases and J lost 10, with 11 bases in between. CDR3 loop: CASSYERRSPLHF. Written as DNA, the CDR3 is TGTGCCAGCAGTTATGAGAGGCGGTCACCCCTCCACTTT.

This chain links TRBV28 with TRBJ1-2, with D hard to call. The length of the CDR3 is 14 residues. Trimming stripped 2 bases from V and 3 bases from J, with 10 bases between. Germline CDR1 MDHEN, CDR2 SYDVKM. CDR3 protein: CASSLGGLYYGYTF. The DNA of the CDR3 is TGTGCCAGCAGTTTAGGTGGTTTGTACTATGGCTACACCTTC.

V is TRBV19 and J is TRBJ2-6, with a possible D match to TRBD2 (6 bases). The germline V and J ends were trimmed by 8 bases and 0 bases, with 14 bases remaining between them. CDR3 length: 16 residues. Germline loops: CDR1 LNHDA, CDR2 SQIVND (reference sequence). CDR3 bases: TGTGCCAGTTGTCGAGCGGGCAACTCTGGGGCCAACGTCCTGACTTTC. It codes for CASCRAGNSGANVLTF.

The chain uses TRBV10-2 and TRBJ1-4; unclear D gene. V lost 2 bases and J 11 bases, leaving 9 bases between the germline ends. The length of the CDR3 is 12 residues. The germline CDR1 and CDR2 sequences are WSHSY and SAAADI. CDR3 residues: CASSETTSKLFF. CDR3 in DNA: TGCGCCAGCAGTGAGACTACAAGCAAACTGTTTTTT.

In its sample, this clone was seen a few times. The chain couples TRBV5-1 to TRBJ1-6; D not resolved. Per the germline V gene, CDR1 is SGHRS and CDR2 is YFSETQ. CDR3 length equals 14 residues. V was trimmed by 3 bases and J by 4 bases, leaving 8 bases between them. The CDR3 sequence: CASSSGEYNSPLHF. CDR3 in DNA: TGCGCCAGCAGCTCCGGGGAGTATAATTCACCCCTCCACTTT.

The J gene is TRBJ2-4, the V gene TRBV7-9; no definite D call. V was cut by 5 bases and J by 5 bases, with 4 bases left in between. The CDR3 has 11 amino acids. Germline V gene lookup returns CDR1 SEHNR and CDR2 FQNEAQ (reference sequence). DNA for the CDR3: TGTGCCAGCAGCCGACAAAACATTCAGTACTTC. Encoded protein: CASSRQNIQYF.

The chain carries TRBV30 and TRBJ1-2, with 7 bases matching TRBD1. The CDR3 covers 13 residues. With 0 bases clipped from V and 6 bases from J, the junction kept 4 bases outside the gene matches. Germline V CDR1 and CDR2: GTSNPN, SVGIG (reference sequence). CDR3 sequence reads: CAWSVDRVHGYTF. The CDR3 nucleotides are TGTGCCTGGAGTGTTGACAGGGTGCATGGCTACACCTTC.

This clone was picked up a small number of times. This CDR3 reads CASSLWERGGYNEQFF. CDR3 coding DNA: TGTGCCAGCAGCTTATGGGAAAGGGGTGGCTACAATGAGCAGTTCTTC. The rearrangement links TRBV7-8 to TRBJ2-1; a weak D match, TRBD1 (5 bases). Germline V CDR1 and CDR2: SGHVS, FQNEAQ. CDR3 length equals 16 residues. V was shortened by 2 bases and J by 3 bases, with 14 bases between the two germline ends.

The chain combines TRBV10-2 with TRBJ1-1; D is uncertain. This CDR3 region has 12 residues. The germline V gene encodes CDR1 WSHSY and CDR2 SAAADI. V lost 4 bases and J lost 3, with 6 bases in between. CDR3 nucleotides: TGCGCCAGCAGTGCTGGGGACACTGAAGCTTTCTTT. It encodes CASSAGDTEAFF.

The chain uses TRBV27 and TRBJ2-7; 8 bases align to TRBD2. Germline V gene sequence: CDR1 MNHEY, CDR2 SMNVEV (reference sequence). V trimming: 3 bases; J trimming: 7 bases; junction bases outside the gene matches: 8. This CDR3 contains 14 residues. The CDR3 DNA follows: TGTGCCAGCAGTTTCACCGGGAGGGCCGATGAGCAGTACTTC. Amino acids: CASSFTGRADEQYF.

The chain links TRBV13 to TRBJ1-2; 7 positions match TRBD1. This CDR3 has 14 amino acids. V was clipped by 0 bases and J by 5 bases; unmatched bases: 3. Germline assignment: CDR1 PRHDT and CDR2 FYEKMQ (reference sequence). CDR3: CASSLGTGAYGYTF. CDR3 sequence (DNA): TGTGCCAGCAGCTTAGGAACAGGGGCTTATGGCTACACCTTC. Full variable domain (remainder filled in from reference TRBV13 and TRBJ1-2): AAGVIQSPRHLIKEKRETATLKCYPIPRHDTVYWYQQGPGQDPQFLISFYEKMQSDKGSIPDRFSAQQFSDYHSELNMSSLELGDSALYFCASSLGTGAYGYTFGSGTRLTVV.

The V gene is TRBV19, the J gene TRBJ1-1; TRBD1 might be the D (5 bases). The germline V and J ends were trimmed by 5 bases and 1 base, with 14 bases remaining between them. This CDR3 is built from 15 residues. CDR1 and CDR2 (germline): LNHDA, SQIVND (reference sequence). As DNA, the CDR3 is TGTGCCAGTAGTCTCCGACAGACTTCGAACACTGAAGCTTTCTTT. Its translation is CASSLRQTSNTEAFF.

This clone is deemed medium-sized. This chain links TRBV6-1 with TRBJ2-1; TRBD2 matches at 9 bases. The CDR3 length is 16 residues. Germline V gene sequence: CDR1 MNHNS, CDR2 SASEGT. The junction had 10 bases not matched to a gene; V was cut back by 2 bases and J by 8 bases. CDR3 nucleotides: TGTGCCAGCAGTGAAATAGGTAGCGGGAGAGTATATGAGCAGTTCTTC. The encoded protein is CASSEIGSGRVYEQFF.

The chain joins TRBV5-4 to TRBJ2-5; D call uncertain. Germline CDR1 SGHNT, CDR2 YYREEE (reference sequence). This CDR3 has 13 amino acids. V dropped 3 bases and J dropped 1 base, with 7 bases sitting between them. The CDR3 region has the DNA TGTGCCAGCAGCTCTACCCGCCAAGAGACCCAGTACTTC. It translates to CASSSTRQETQYF. Looking up the rest from reference TRBV5-4 and TRBJ2-5 gives the full variable domain: ETGVTQSPTHLIKTRGQQVTLRCSSQSGHNTVSWYQQALGQGPQFIFQYYREEENGRGNFPPRFSGLQFPNYSSELNVNALELDDSALYLCASSSTRQETQYFGPGTRLLVL.

The chain uses TRBV7-2 and TRBJ2-1; 11 nucleotides agree with TRBD2. CDR3 length: 17 residues. V lost 3 bases to trimming and J lost 6 bases; unmatched junction nucleotides: 10. The V gene's germline CDR1 is SGHTA and CDR2 FQGNSA. Here the CDR3 reads CASSLSLETSGVNEQFF. In nucleotides, the CDR3 is TGTGCCAGCAGCTTGTCGCTCGAGACTAGCGGGGTCAATGAGCAGTTCTTC. The full variable domain, completed using reference TRBV7-2 and TRBJ2-1, is GAGVSQSPSNKVTEKGKDVELRCDPISGHTALYWYRQSLGQGLEFLIYFQGNSAPDKSGLPSDRFSAERTGGSVSTLTIQRTQQEDSAVYLCASSLSLETSGVNEQFFGPGTRLTVL.